These 22 T cell receptor beta chains were all obtained from the same sample, sequenced in a study of beta chain features in type 1 diabetes. The whole isolated RNA underwent reverse transcription, so sequencing captured expressed TCRB transcripts. The data were produced by immunoSEQ multiplex PCR, yet TCRdb's version contains in-frame clones alone and is incomplete. The table shows approximately 26,000 clones, with less than 70% occurring only once. Their cognate antigens are unknown. Points from the study as a whole: TCRB CDR3s from Type 1 diabetes patients were moderately but significantly shorter in all four CD4+ subsets.

The sample consisted of Tregs from blood. The receptor set was obtained from a woman aged 25-40 years with type 1 diabetes.

The J gene is TRBJ2-5, the V gene TRBV7-9; a weak D match, TRBD2 (5 bases). The DNA matches TRBJ2-7 better at its end, which makes the J call doubtful. Per the germline V gene, CDR1 is SEHNR and CDR2 is FQNEAQ (reference sequence). The CDR3 is 14 residues long. CDR3 DNA: TGTGCCAGCAGCTCAATAGCGCGGAACTACGAGCAGTACTTC. The encoded protein is CASSSIARNYEQYF.

This chain uses TRBV10-3 with TRBJ1-1; TRBD1 aligns across 7 bases. The J segment lost 6 bases and the V segment lost 8 bases, leaving 9 bases of the junction unmatched. Per germline, CDR1 ENHRY and CDR2 SYGVKD. There are 13 residues in the CDR3. CDR3: CAIVRQGGSEAFF. CDR3 bases: TGTGCCATCGTCAGGCAGGGGGGATCTGAAGCTTTCTTT.

The gene calls are TRBV29-1 and TRBJ2-7; TRBD2 agrees at 7 bases. Losses at the gene ends were 4 bases for V and 7 bases for J; bases not matched to a gene: 7. This CDR3 spans 12 amino acids. In germline, CDR1 is SQVTM, CDR2 ANQGSEA. CDR3 residues: CSVAGGGWEQYF. For the CDR3, the DNA is TGCAGCGTTGCCGGCGGGGGTTGGGAGCAGTACTTC.

The V call is TRBV2, the J call TRBJ2-2, with TRBD2 matching 7 bases. Germline assignment: CDR1 SNHLY and CDR2 FYNNEI. Trimming removed 7 bases from V and 6 bases from J; junction bases left unmatched: 8. The CDR3 consists of 14 residues. The CDR3 DNA is TGTGCCAGCAACAACCCGGGGGGATCCGGGGAGCTGTTTTTT. It yields the protein CASNNPGGSGELFF.

This sequence joins TRBV6-1 and TRBJ1-2; D is ambiguous. There are 15 residues in the CDR3. With 1 base removed from V and 5 bases from J, the gap between germline ends came to 14 bases. The germline V gene has CDR1 MNHNS and CDR2 SASEGT. CDR3 DNA: TGTGCCAGCAGTGAAGTTTGGGAGGTCGGGTATGGCTACACCTTC. Protein: CASSEVWEVGYGYTF.

The gene calls are TRBV25-1 and TRBJ1-3; D is unclear. The CDR3 is 15 residues long. Germline V CDR1 and CDR2: MGHDK, SYGVNS. The ends were cut back, 1 base at V and 2 bases at J, with 9 bases in the middle. CDR3 bases: TGTGCCAGCAGTGAATGGGCCTTTACTGGAAACACCATATATTTT. As protein: CASSEWAFTGNTIYF.

The chain couples TRBV7-9 to TRBJ1-5; TRBD1 aligns across 7 bases. This CDR3 contains 13 residues. Per the germline V gene, CDR1 is SEHNR and CDR2 is FQNEAQ (reference sequence). V was pared by 6 bases and J by 5 bases, with 4 bases of the junction left unmatched. This CDR3 reads CASSYRGDQPQHF. The CDR3 DNA is TGTGCCAGCAGTTACAGGGGAGATCAGCCCCAGCATTTT.

The DNA for the CDR3 is TGTGCCAGCTCTGCCGACCTTTCGGCCGGGACAGATACGCAGTATTTT. Amino acids: CASSADLSAGTDTQYF. The chain has TRBV18 and TRBJ2-3; no definite D call. Germline loops: CDR1 KGHSH, CDR2 LQKENI. This CDR3 region has 16 residues. The V gene lost 6 bases and the J gene lost 3 bases, with 19 bases spanning the gap.

The table lists this clone with a few counts. The chain couples TRBV6-5 to TRBJ2-1, with D uncertain. CDR1 is MNHEY and CDR2 is SVGAGI in the germline V gene. CDR3 length equals 14 residues. V lost 6 bases to trimming and J lost 1 base, with 10 bases between them. The CDR3 coding sequence is TGTGCCAGCAGAGCTCGATATTCCTACAATGAGCAGTTCTTC. Encoded protein: CASRARYSYNEQFF.

This clone was recorded a few times. The chain recombines TRBV6-6 with TRBJ1-1; no clear D. CDR3 length: 14 residues. In germline, CDR1 is MNHNY, CDR2 SVGAGI (reference sequence). V was shortened by 2 bases and J by 3 bases, with 10 bases between the two germline ends. The CDR3 bases are TGTGCCAGCAGTTACCAAGGAGGAGACACTGAAGCTTTCTTT. It yields the protein CASSYQGGDTEAFF.

The chain has TRBV5-1 and TRBJ1-1; 8 bases map to TRBD1. Trimming at V came to 3 bases and at J to 4 bases, leaving 8 bases not matched to a gene. The CDR3 is made up of 15 amino acids. The germline V gene has CDR1 SGHRS and CDR2 YFSETQ. CDR3 nucleotide sequence: TGCGCCAGCAGCTCCTACAGGGGGATGGGCACTGAAGCTTTCTTT. Amino acids: CASSSYRGMGTEAFF.

V usage is TRBV6-4 and J usage is TRBJ2-1; 7 bases line up with TRBD2. This CDR3 region has 15 residues. Looked up from germline, CDR1 is MRHNA and CDR2 is SNTAGT. Germline trimming cut 3 bases from V and 6 bases from J; bases unmatched to any gene: 8. CDR3 sequence reads: CASSEGGSLVNEQFF. Here the CDR3 DNA reads TGTGCCAGCAGTGAGGGCGGGAGTCTGGTCAATGAGCAGTTCTTC.

The V and J genes are TRBV18 and TRBJ2-7, with 12 nucleotides matching TRBD2. Looked up from germline, CDR1 is KGHSH and CDR2 is LQKENI. V was pared by 3 bases and J by 3 bases, with 0 bases of the junction left unmatched. There are 14 residues in the CDR3. DNA for the CDR3: TGTGCCAGCTCACCGACTAGCGGGAGCTACGAGCAGTACTTC. This gives the protein CASSPTSGSYEQYF.

The J gene is TRBJ1-1, the V gene TRBV6-5; D ambiguous. The V end was cut by 6 bases, the J end by 2 bases, with 13 bases between. From germline, CDR1 is MNHEY and CDR2 SVGAGI. The CDR3 extends over 14 amino acids. This CDR3 reads CASSRTVTNTEAFF. The CDR3 nucleotides read TGTGCCAGCAGCCGAACGGTCACCAACACTGAAGCTTTCTTT.

This clone was seen a few times. The rearrangement uses TRBV29-1 and TRBJ2-3, with TRBD1 matching over 8 bases. V was pared by 3 bases and J by 2 bases, with 4 bases of the junction left unmatched. Germline V gene data show CDR1 as SQVTM and CDR2 as ANQGSEA. The CDR3 runs 14 residues. The CDR3 nucleotides read TGCAGCGTTGACGGGACAGGAGACACAGATACGCAGTATTTT. It translates to CSVDGTGDTDTQYF.

CDR3 amino acids: CASSLGGGGYEQYF. CDR3 DNA sequence: TGTGCCAGCAGCTTGGGAGGGGGCGGTTACGAGCAGTACTTC. The V gene is TRBV5-4, the J gene TRBJ2-7, with TRBD1 matching over 7 bases. The junction had 4 bases not matched to a gene; V was cut back by 0 bases and J by 4 bases. Looked up from germline, CDR1 is SGHNT and CDR2 is YYREEE (reference sequence). There are 14 residues in the CDR3.

The V and J genes are TRBV6-1 and TRBJ2-1, with 9 positions matching TRBD1. V dropped 4 bases and J dropped 1; count of bases not matched to a gene: 5. The germline V gene has CDR1 MNHNS and CDR2 SASEGT. This CDR3 has 16 residues. This CDR3 is CASSGQTGGSYNEQFF. The CDR3 region has the DNA TGTGCCAGCAGTGGACAGACAGGGGGATCCTACAATGAGCAGTTCTTC.

The CDR3 reads CATSSPRYYEAFF. The CDR3 DNA reads as TGTGCCACCAGCAGCCCTCGGTACTATGAAGCTTTCTTT. This chain joins TRBV15 and TRBJ1-1; D is uncertain. The germline V and J ends were trimmed by 3 bases and 7 bases, with 12 bases remaining between them. CDR3 size: 13 residues. Germline CDR1 is LNHNV and CDR2 is YYDKDF (reference sequence).

V is TRBV5-1 and J is TRBJ2-3; 9 bases agree with TRBD1. Germline CDR1 reads SGHRS; CDR2 reads YFSETQ. The CDR3 has 16 amino acids. Losses at the gene ends were 3 bases for V and 2 bases for J; bases not matched to a gene: 7. The CDR3 reads CASSYLTGGATDTQYF. The DNA for the CDR3 is TGCGCCAGCAGCTACCTTACAGGGGGCGCCACAGATACGCAGTATTTT.

The chain carries TRBV9 and TRBJ2-1, with 7 bases aligning to TRBD1. This CDR3 has 16 amino acids. Per the germline V gene, CDR1 is SGDLS and CDR2 is YYNGEE. J was trimmed by 5 bases and V by 3 bases; bases with no gene match: 11. The CDR3 sequence: CASSGVRDRVNNEQFF. The CDR3 DNA is TGTGCCAGCAGCGGGGTTCGCGACAGGGTCAACAATGAGCAGTTCTTC.

V gene TRBV29-1 combines with J gene TRBJ2-7; 8 nucleotides align to TRBD1. Trimming removed 6 bases from V and 9 bases from J; junction bases left unmatched: 13. Germline CDR1 reads SQVTM; CDR2 reads ANQGSEA. The CDR3 is 13 amino acids. The CDR3, as DNA: TGCAGCGTAGCCGGGACAGGCGTTGAGGGGCAGTACTTC. Translation gives CSVAGTGVEGQYF.

The chain carries TRBV5-1 and TRBJ2-5; a possible D gene is TRBD2 (6 bases). Trimming removed 0 bases from V and 2 bases from J, with 11 bases in between. This CDR3 spans 15 amino acids. The germline gives CDR1 SGHRS, CDR2 YFSETQ. The CDR3 loop is CASSLAVAAQETQYF. In nucleotides, the CDR3 is TGCGCCAGCAGCTTGGCGGTAGCGGCACAAGAGACCCAGTACTTC.